This T cell receptor beta chain was recorded in a study of T-cell reconstitution after alpha-beta-depleted transplantation in children (dated by TCRdb to the mid-2010s). The study in broad terms: Using TCR repertoire profiling, the study followed T-cell immune reconstitution in a quantitative way in children after TCRalphabeta/CD19-depleted allogeneic hematopoietic cell transplantation. General conclusions and limits of the study: Over the following months the frequencies of hyperexpanded clones went down, and after one year T-cell counts and TCRbeta diversity were mostly credited to newly produced T cells. In some patients, high TCRbeta diversity at day 60 was attributed to recipient T cells and intrathymic progenitors that had survived conditioning. The apparently early recovery of alphabetaT-cell counts about two months after transplant reportedly depended on only several hundred rapidly expanded clones that came from non-depleted graft cells.

The treatment or condition label here, explained by the study, means: allogeneic hematopoietic cell transplantation with graft depleted of TCRalphabeta T cells and CD19 B cells. The children who served as transplant recipients had been given grafts of TCRalphabeta/CD19-depleted allogeneic hematopoietic cells. The germline V gene encodes CDR1 DFQATT and CDR2 SNEGSKA (reference sequence). CDR3 length: 13 amino acids, cysteine to phenylalanine. The entry retains the CDR3 DNA only, 39 bases that are in frame from base 1. V is reduced by 3 bases and J by 5 bases, leaving a spacing of 11 bases between them. This clonotype was seen repeatedly, ten times or more. What antigen it recognizes has not been identified. No base qualities exist here, and no much larger clone lies one base off it. The library came from PCR. TCRdb shows the sequencer as Illumina HiSeq 2500. TCR libraries were prepared with molecular barcoding, using unique molecular identifiers to normalize TCRbeta repertoire quantification. Using fastp at Q25 and MiXCR, TCRdb reprocessed the public reads and kept productive beta chains. Records with the same CDR3 protein are collapsed into one entry carrying the most frequent genes and DNA. Counted in this sample were hundreds of thousands of distinct CDR3 sequences; 23% of them appeared once. The top ten clones comprise over 12% of the sample.

This receptor chain uses TRBV20-1 and TRBJ2-1, with the D gene too uncertain to name. This TCR was recovered from a boy in the first two years of life who had a stem cell transplant for acute myeloid leukemia, so the T cells may come from the graft donor. Material: PBMCs, mostly from graft donor cells, obtained 360 days after TCRalphabeta/CD19-depleted stem cell transplant. The CDR3 protein sequence reads: CSASYSVNNEQFF. The DNA reads as follows: TGCAGTGCTAGTTACTCTGTTAACAATGAGCAGTTCTTC.